A single T cell receptor beta chain is shown here with its context. Its antigen remains unknown. Other DNA sequences from this sample encode an identical CDR3 as well. The data were taken from a study of cytotoxic CD8 clonotypes in ibrutinib-treated CLL. About the study: It was after a median 12 months of treatment, range 6 to 36, that response samples were taken.

Investigators sought sequencing depths of between 1 in 200,000 and 1 in 1 million T cells. The data were produced by immunoSEQ multiplex PCR, yet TCRdb's version contains in-frame clones alone and is incomplete. The sample has 250,000 to 350,000 clones, more than 70% seen once. General study points: Shared public clonotypes were rare, and on treatment they either got smaller or stayed the same.

CDR3 length: 12 amino acids. Germline V CDR1 and CDR2: SGHRS, YFSETQ. Trimming shortened V by 0 bases and J by 2 bases, and 2 bases separated the two germline ends. Sequences were derived from PBMCs, sampled at disease progression, from a patient treated with ibrutinib. V gene TRBV5-1 combines with J gene TRBJ2-5; D gene ambiguous. The sequence was obtained from a human donor with chronic lymphocytic leukemia. The CDR3 DNA follows: TGCGCCAGCAGCTTGGGTCAAGAGACCCAGTACTTC. This gives the protein CASSLGQETQYF.